Below, 25 T cell receptor beta chains from the same sample are listed, as sequenced in a study of blood T cell repertoires in COVID-19. Method: immunoSEQ multiplex PCR; TCRdb's copy keeps in-frame clones and lacks some. The table has about 62,000 clones, approximately 92% seen once. Sequenced sample: peripheral blood. The receptors come from a woman aged 55-70 years with COVID-19, enrolled during active disease.

This clone showed up just a few times. The chain joins TRBV6-2 or TRBV6-3 to TRBJ1-5, with 9 bases aligning to TRBD1. This CDR3 comprises 18 residues. Per germline, CDR1 MNHEY and CDR2 SVGEGT. V was clipped by 0 bases and J by 3 bases; unmatched bases: 9. DNA of the CDR3: TGTGCCAGCAGTTACTCGAGACAGGGGGAGAAGAACAATCAGCCCCAGCATTTT. Translation: CASSYSRQGEKNNQPQHF.

The V and J genes are TRBV3-1 (or the pseudogene TRBV3-2) and TRBJ2-6; 7 bases agree with TRBD1. The CDR3 length is 16 residues. V was clipped by 6 bases and J by 0 bases; unmatched bases: 5. CDR1 and CDR2 (germline): LGHDT, YNNKEL (reference sequence). CDR3 amino acids: CASSLGTASGANVLTF. The CDR3 nucleotides read TGTGCCAGCAGTCTCGGGACAGCCTCTGGGGCCAACGTCCTGACTTTC.

The CDR3 loop reads CASSKGAKLEQYF. The CDR3 DNA reads as TGTGCCAGTAGTAAGGGGGCAAAACTCGAGCAGTACTTC. The chain recombines TRBV19 with TRBJ2-7; TRBD1 agrees at 7 bases. This CDR3 spans 13 amino acids. J was trimmed by 6 bases and V by 4 bases; bases with no gene match: 6. The germline CDR1 and CDR2 sequences are LNHDA and SQIVND (reference sequence).

V usage is TRBV7-2 and J usage is TRBJ2-7; D perhaps matches TRBD1 (6 bases). V was cut by 1 base and J by 3 bases, with 13 bases left in between. The CDR3 runs to 15 residues. CDR1 and CDR2 from the germline V gene are SGHTA and FQGNSA. CDR3 in amino acids: CASSLVRGVSYEQYF. The CDR3 DNA follows: TGTGCCAGCAGCTTAGTCAGGGGAGTGAGCTACGAGCAGTACTTC.

The chain couples TRBV5-6 to TRBJ2-7; TRBD1 aligns across 7 bases. J gave up 1 base and V 0 bases, and 4 bases lay outside the gene matches. The CDR3 covers 15 residues. In germline, CDR1 is SGHDT, CDR2 YYEEEE. Written as DNA, the CDR3 is TGTGCCAGCAGCTTGGGACAGGGTGGATCCTACGAGCAGTACTTC. It is translated as CASSLGQGGSYEQYF.

This clone was seen only a few times. This chain connects TRBV19 to TRBJ1-5; 7 positions agree with TRBD1. The J segment lost 3 bases and the V segment lost 3 bases, leaving 5 bases of the junction unmatched. Germline V gene lookup returns CDR1 LNHDA and CDR2 SQIVND (reference sequence). This CDR3 spans 15 amino acids. CDR3 DNA: TGTGCCAGTAGTATCGGGACAGCGGACAATCAGCCCCAGCATTTT. Amino acid sequence: CASSIGTADNQPQHF.

The V gene is TRBV7-9, the J gene TRBJ1-2; D remains unclear. The CDR3 has 14 residues. CDR1 and CDR2 from the germline V gene are SEHNR and FQNEAQ (reference sequence). V shed 4 bases and J shed 2 bases, with 11 bases lying between them. The CDR3 region is CASSSSGNNYGYTF. The CDR3 DNA reads TGTGCCAGCAGCTCCAGCGGGAACAACTATGGCTACACCTTC.

This chain joins TRBV19 and TRBJ1-3; 7 bases map to TRBD1. The CDR3 contains 14 residues. Germline values: CDR1 LNHDA, CDR2 SQIVND (reference sequence). V lost 6 bases and J lost 1; bases outside the gene matches: 3. The CDR3 spells CASRETGSGNTIYF. CDR3 DNA: TGTGCCAGTAGAGAGACAGGGTCTGGAAACACCATATATTTT.

This clone was seen a handful of times. This chain joins TRBV7-8 and TRBJ1-1; 9 bases are shared with TRBD1. After removal of 5 bases from V and 7 bases from J, the junction contained 11 bases not matched to a gene. The CDR3 runs to 15 residues. Germline lookup yields CDR1 SGHVS and CDR2 FQNEAQ. The CDR3 DNA sequence: TGTGCCAGCAGCCCCACAGGACAGGGACAGGGTGAAGCTTTCTTT. Protein product: CASSPTGQGQGEAFF.

The J gene is TRBJ1-1, the V gene TRBV11-2; 10 nucleotides align to TRBD1. Germline V gene lookup returns CDR1 SGHAT and CDR2 FQNNGV. The CDR3 runs 19 residues. V gave up 6 bases and J gave up 4 bases; unmatched junction bases: 20. CDR3 sequence: CASRKFMGQGRSGGTEAFF. The CDR3 DNA is TGTGCCAGCAGAAAATTTATGGGACAGGGGAGGTCAGGGGGCACTGAAGCTTTCTTT.

The chain carries TRBV4-3 and TRBJ2-1; TRBD2 agrees at 14 bases. V lost 3 bases, J lost 6 bases, and 4 bases stayed unmatched. Germline CDR1 LGHNA, CDR2 YSLEER. The CDR3 totals 16 residues. The CDR3 nucleotides are TGCGCCAGCAGCCACGACGGACTAGCGGGAGGCAATGAGCAGTTCTTC. This codes for CASSHDGLAGGNEQFF.

CDR3 in amino acids: CASSAVQATNEKLFF. Here the CDR3 DNA reads TGTGCCAGCAGCGCCGTACAGGCAACTAATGAAAAACTGTTTTTT. The V and J genes are TRBV5-5 and TRBJ1-4; D perhaps matches TRBD1 (5 bases). CDR3 length: 15 amino acids. V lost 4 bases and J lost 0, with 10 bases in between. Germline V gene sequence: CDR1 SGHKS, CDR2 YYEKEE (reference sequence).

The chain carries TRBV3-1 (or the pseudogene TRBV3-2) and TRBJ2-7; maybe TRBD2 (6 bases). The ends were cut back, 1 base at V and 6 bases at J, with 7 bases in the middle. Germline CDR1 is LGHDT and CDR2 is YNNKEL (reference sequence). This CDR3 region has 12 residues. Here the CDR3 DNA reads TGTGCCAGCAGCCAAGGGGACTTCGAGCAGTACTTC. Protein sequence: CASSQGDFEQYF.

This clone came up many times. The chain links TRBV7-9 to TRBJ1-1; 8 positions agree with TRBD1. The CDR3 is made up of 15 amino acids. Germline values: CDR1 SEHNR, CDR2 FQNEAQ (reference sequence). V lost 5 bases, J lost 4 bases, and 9 bases stayed unmatched. This CDR3 is CASSPPGQGSTEAFF. The CDR3 bases are TGTGCCAGCAGCCCTCCTGGACAGGGTTCCACTGAAGCTTTCTTT.

This clone was observed once. The V gene is TRBV7-9, the J gene TRBJ2-1; the D gene is possibly TRBD2 (6 bases). The germline V gene has CDR1 SEHNR and CDR2 FQNEAQ (reference sequence). The CDR3 is made up of 15 amino acids. Trimming removed 6 bases from V and 2 bases from J, with 14 bases in between. CDR3: CASSLRSGPYNEQFF. CDR3 DNA: TGTGCCAGCAGTCTTCGTAGCGGCCCCTACAATGAGCAGTTCTTC.

The V gene is TRBV24-1, the J gene TRBJ2-3; unclear D gene. V was cut by 5 bases and J by 7 bases, with 12 bases left in between. CDR1 and CDR2 (germline): KGHDR, SFDVKD. CDR3 length: 13 amino acids. As DNA, the CDR3 is TGTGCCACCAGTGGGTCCAGGTACCATACGCAGTATTTT. Its translation is CATSGSRYHTQYF.

The J gene is TRBJ2-7, the V gene TRBV4-1; 9 bases are shared with TRBD1. This CDR3 comprises 15 residues. Germline trimming cut 3 bases from V and 7 bases from J; bases unmatched to any gene: 10. Germline V lookup: CDR1 MGHRA, CDR2 YSYEKL. The CDR3 region is CASSQMLLTGGEQYF. CDR3 DNA sequence: TGCGCCAGCAGCCAGATGCTACTGACAGGGGGGGAGCAGTACTTC.

The genes are TRBV7-2 and TRBJ1-5; 7 bases fit TRBD1. This CDR3 contains 14 residues. Trimming cost V 4 bases and J 6 bases; bases outside gene matches: 6. Germline CDR1 reads SGHTA; CDR2 reads FQGNSA. The CDR3 here is CASSSGQEGQPQHF. The CDR3, as DNA: TGTGCCAGCAGCTCCGGACAGGAGGGTCAGCCCCAGCATTTT.

V is TRBV9 and J is TRBJ2-1; 10 nucleotides line up with TRBD2. Germline CDR1 is SGDLS and CDR2 is YYNGEE. The CDR3 is 16 amino acids. V lost 4 bases, J lost 3 bases, and 7 bases stayed unmatched. The CDR3 loop is CASSSGLAVLYNEQFF. Here the CDR3 DNA reads TGTGCCAGCAGCTCAGGACTAGCGGTCCTCTACAATGAGCAGTTCTTC.

V is TRBV24-1 and J is TRBJ1-5, with D possibly being TRBD1 (6 bases). The CDR3 sequence is 16 residues long. The V end lost 4 bases, the J end lost 3 bases, and 15 bases lay between the germline ends. The germline gives CDR1 KGHDR, CDR2 SFDVKD. The CDR3, as DNA: TGTGCCACCAGTGACCCGAGGGGGGGAGACAATCAGCCCCAGCATTTT. Residues: CATSDPRGGDNQPQHF.

The V gene is TRBV19, the J gene TRBJ2-7; D is possibly TRBD1 (5 bases). The CDR3 covers 16 residues. The V gene lost 5 bases and the J gene lost 0 bases, with 17 bases spanning the gap. The germline V gene has CDR1 LNHDA and CDR2 SQIVND (reference sequence). CDR3 bases: TGTGCCAGTAGTGGCTCGAGGACAAGGAGCTCCTACGAGCAGTACTTC. Protein: CASSGSRTRSSYEQYF.

The chain recombines TRBV6-5 with TRBJ2-7; 7 nucleotides agree with TRBD2. The length of the CDR3 is 16 residues. V trimming: 0 bases; J trimming: 0 bases; junction bases outside the gene matches: 5. Germline values: CDR1 MNHEY, CDR2 SVGAGI. The CDR3 coding sequence is TGTGCCAGCAGTTACTCGACGGGACTAAGCTCCTACGAGCAGTACTTC. Amino acids: CASSYSTGLSSYEQYF.

The chain combines TRBV5-6 with TRBJ1-1; possibly TRBD1 for D (6 bases). CDR1 is SGHDT and CDR2 is YYEEEE in the germline V gene. CDR3 length equals 14 residues. V lost 5 bases to trimming and J lost 6 bases, with 17 bases between them. CDR3 loop: CASRTQGSRAEAFF. CDR3 nucleotides: TGTGCCAGCAGGACACAGGGAAGTAGGGCTGAAGCTTTCTTT.

CDR3 sequence: CASQEWRGSSGNTIYF. CDR3 coding DNA: TGTGCCAGTCAGGAATGGCGGGGGAGCTCTGGAAACACCATATATTTT. The chain couples TRBV19 to TRBJ1-3, with D tentatively TRBD1 (5 bases). Trimming left V 8 bases short and J 0 bases short, with 17 bases between. CDR1 and CDR2 from the germline V gene are LNHDA and SQIVND (reference sequence). The CDR3 runs 16 residues.

CDR3 in amino acids: CASRPDRLSNYGYTF. In nucleotides, the CDR3 is TGTGCCAGTAGACCCGACAGGTTGTCTAACTATGGCTACACCTTC. The chain couples TRBV19 to TRBJ1-2; tentative D call: TRBD1 (6 bases). CDR1 is LNHDA and CDR2 is SQIVND in the germline V gene (reference sequence). The CDR3 spans 15 residues. V was cut by 6 bases and J by 0 bases, with 14 bases left in between.